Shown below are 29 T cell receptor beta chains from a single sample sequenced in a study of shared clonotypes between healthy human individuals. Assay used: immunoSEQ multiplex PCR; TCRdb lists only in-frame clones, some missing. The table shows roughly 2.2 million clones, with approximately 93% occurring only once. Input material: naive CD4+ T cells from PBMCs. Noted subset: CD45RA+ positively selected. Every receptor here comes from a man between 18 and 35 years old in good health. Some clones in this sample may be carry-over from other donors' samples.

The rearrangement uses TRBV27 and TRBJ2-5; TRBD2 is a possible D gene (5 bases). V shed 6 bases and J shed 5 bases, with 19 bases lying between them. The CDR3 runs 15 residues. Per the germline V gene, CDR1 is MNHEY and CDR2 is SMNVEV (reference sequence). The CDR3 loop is CASSPTGSRWETQYF. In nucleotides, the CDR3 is TGTGCCAGCAGCCCGACGGGATCCCGCTGGGAGACCCAGTACTTC.

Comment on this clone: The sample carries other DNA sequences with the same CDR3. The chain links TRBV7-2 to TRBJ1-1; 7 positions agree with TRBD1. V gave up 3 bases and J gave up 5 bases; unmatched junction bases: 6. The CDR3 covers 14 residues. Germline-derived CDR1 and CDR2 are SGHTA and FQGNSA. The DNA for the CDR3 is TGTGCCAGCAGCTTGAGAGGGGGCAGGACTGAAGCTTTCTTT. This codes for CASSLRGGRTEAFF.

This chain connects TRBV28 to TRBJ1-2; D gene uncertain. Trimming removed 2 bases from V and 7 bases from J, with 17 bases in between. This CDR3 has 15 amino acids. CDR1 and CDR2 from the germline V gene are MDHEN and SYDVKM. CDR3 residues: CASSLGVRGRSGYTF. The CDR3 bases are TGTGCCAGCAGTTTAGGGGTACGGGGAAGGAGTGGCTACACCTTC.

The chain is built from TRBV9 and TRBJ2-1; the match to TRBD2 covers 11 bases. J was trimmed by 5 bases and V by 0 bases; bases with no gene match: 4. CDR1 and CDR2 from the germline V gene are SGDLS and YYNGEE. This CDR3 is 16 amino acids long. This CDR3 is CASSVGVTSGNNEQFF. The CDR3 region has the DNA TGTGCCAGCAGCGTAGGCGTGACTAGCGGGAACAATGAGCAGTTCTTC.

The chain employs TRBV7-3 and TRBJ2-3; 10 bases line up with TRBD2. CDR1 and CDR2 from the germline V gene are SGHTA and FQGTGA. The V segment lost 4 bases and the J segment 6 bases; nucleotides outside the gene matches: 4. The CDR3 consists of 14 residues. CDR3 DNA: TGTGCCAGCAGCTCGCTAGCGGGAGTGGATACGCAGTATTTT. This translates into CASSSLAGVDTQYF.

CDR3 bases: TGTGCCAGCAGTCTCGGACTAGCGGGAGGTTATAACAATGAGCAGTTCTTC. Amino acids: CASSLGLAGGYNNEQFF. V and J are TRBV27 and TRBJ2-1, with 14 bases lining up with TRBD2. The V segment lost 5 bases and the J segment 5 bases; nucleotides outside the gene matches: 8. Germline CDR1 is MNHEY and CDR2 is SMNVEV (reference sequence). CDR3 length: 17 residues.

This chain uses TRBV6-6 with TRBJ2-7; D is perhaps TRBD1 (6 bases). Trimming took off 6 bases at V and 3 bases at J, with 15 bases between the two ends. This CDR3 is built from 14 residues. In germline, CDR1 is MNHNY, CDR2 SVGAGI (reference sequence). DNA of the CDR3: TGTGCCAGCAGGTCCCGGACAGAGGGCTACGAGCAGTACTTC. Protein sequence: CASRSRTEGYEQYF.

The CDR3 here is CASTNDRASGNTIYF. CDR3 sequence (DNA): TGTGCCAGTACAAACGACAGGGCCTCTGGAAACACCATATATTTT. The chain recombines TRBV19 with TRBJ1-3, with 7 bases matching TRBD1. V was pared by 7 bases and J by 0 bases, with 6 bases of the junction left unmatched. Germline CDR1 reads LNHDA; CDR2 reads SQIVND (reference sequence). This CDR3 is built from 15 residues.

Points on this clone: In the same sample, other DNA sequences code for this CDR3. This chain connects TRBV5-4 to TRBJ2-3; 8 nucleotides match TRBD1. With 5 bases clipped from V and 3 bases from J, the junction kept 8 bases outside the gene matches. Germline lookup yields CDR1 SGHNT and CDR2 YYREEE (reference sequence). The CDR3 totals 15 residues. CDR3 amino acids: CASRIDRGSTDTQYF. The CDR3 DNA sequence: TGTGCCAGCAGAATTGACAGGGGAAGTACAGATACGCAGTATTTT.

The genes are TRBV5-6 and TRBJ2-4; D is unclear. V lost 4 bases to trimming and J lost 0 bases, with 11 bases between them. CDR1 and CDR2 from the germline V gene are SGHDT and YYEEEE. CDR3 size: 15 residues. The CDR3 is CASSNTDLAKNIQYF. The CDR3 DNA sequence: TGTGCCAGCAGCAATACGGACCTAGCCAAAAACATTCAGTACTTC.

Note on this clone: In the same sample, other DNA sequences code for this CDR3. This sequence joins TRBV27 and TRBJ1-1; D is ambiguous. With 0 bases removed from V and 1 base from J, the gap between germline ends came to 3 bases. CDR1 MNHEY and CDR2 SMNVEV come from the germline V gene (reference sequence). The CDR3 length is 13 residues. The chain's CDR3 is CASSLSENTEAFF. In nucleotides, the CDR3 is TGTGCCAGCAGTTTATCCGAGAACACTGAAGCTTTCTTT.

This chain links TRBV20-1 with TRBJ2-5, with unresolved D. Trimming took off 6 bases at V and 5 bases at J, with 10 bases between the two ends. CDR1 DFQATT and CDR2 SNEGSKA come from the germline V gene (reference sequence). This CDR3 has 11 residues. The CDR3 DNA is TGCAGTGCGGCTAACCGGGAGACCCAGTACTTC. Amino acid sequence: CSAANRETQYF.

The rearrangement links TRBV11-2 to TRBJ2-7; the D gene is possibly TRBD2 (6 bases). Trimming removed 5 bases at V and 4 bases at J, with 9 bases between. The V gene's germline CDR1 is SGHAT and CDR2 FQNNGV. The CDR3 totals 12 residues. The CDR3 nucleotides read TGTGCCAGCAGCCCGCGGGAATACGAGCAGTACTTC. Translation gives CASSPREYEQYF.

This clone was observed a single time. The CDR3 region is CASRRDSKNSPLHF. CDR3 coding DNA: TGCGCCAGCAGAAGGGACAGTAAAAATTCACCCCTCCACTTT. The chain is built from TRBV5-1 and TRBJ1-6, with 7 positions matching TRBD1. The germline gives CDR1 SGHRS, CDR2 YFSETQ. The CDR3 length is 14 residues. Germline trimming cut 5 bases from V and 7 bases from J; bases unmatched to any gene: 6.

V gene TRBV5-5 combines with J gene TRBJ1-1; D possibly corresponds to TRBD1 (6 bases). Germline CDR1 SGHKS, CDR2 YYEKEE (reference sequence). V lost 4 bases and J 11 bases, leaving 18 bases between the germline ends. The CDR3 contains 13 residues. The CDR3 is CASSLLPGARAFF. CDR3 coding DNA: TGTGCCAGCAGCCTCCTTCCGGGGGCGAGGGCTTTCTTT.

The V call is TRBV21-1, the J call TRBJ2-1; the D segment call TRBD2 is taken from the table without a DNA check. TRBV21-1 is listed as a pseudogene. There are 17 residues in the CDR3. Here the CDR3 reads CASSTKRATSGNNEQFF. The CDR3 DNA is TGTGCCAGCAGCACCAAACGCGCGACTAGCGGGAACAATGAGCAGTTCTTC.

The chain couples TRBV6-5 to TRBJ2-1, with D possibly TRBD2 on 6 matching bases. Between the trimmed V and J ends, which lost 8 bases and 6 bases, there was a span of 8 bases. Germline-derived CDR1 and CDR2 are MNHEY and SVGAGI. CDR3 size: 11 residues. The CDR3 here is CASRRGNEQFF. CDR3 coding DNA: TGTGCCAGCCGGCGGGGCAATGAGCAGTTCTTC.

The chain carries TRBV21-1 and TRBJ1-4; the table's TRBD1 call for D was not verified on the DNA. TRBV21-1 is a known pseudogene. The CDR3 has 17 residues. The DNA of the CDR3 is TGTGCCAGCAGCAAAGTGCGGCCGGGACAGAAAAATGAAAAACTGTTTTTT. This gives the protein CASSKVRPGQKNEKLFF.

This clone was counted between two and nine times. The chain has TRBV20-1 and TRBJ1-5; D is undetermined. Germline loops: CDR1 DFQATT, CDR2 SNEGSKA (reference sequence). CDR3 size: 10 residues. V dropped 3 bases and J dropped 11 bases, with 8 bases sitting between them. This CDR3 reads CSASDGAQHF. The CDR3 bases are TGCAGTGCTAGTGACGGAGCCCAGCATTTT.

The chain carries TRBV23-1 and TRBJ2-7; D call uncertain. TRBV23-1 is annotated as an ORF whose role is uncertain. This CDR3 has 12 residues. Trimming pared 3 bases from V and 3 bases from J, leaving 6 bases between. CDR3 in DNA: TGCGCCAGCAGTCAGGTTGACTACGAGCAGTACTTC. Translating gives CASSQVDYEQYF.

The CDR3 loop reads CASSQRVQETQYF. CDR3 DNA sequence: TGTGCCAGCAGCCAACGCGTCCAAGAGACCCAGTACTTC. The genes are TRBV4-2 and TRBJ2-5; D is unclear. With 2 bases removed from V and 1 base from J, the gap between germline ends came to 5 bases. The CDR3 has 13 residues. Germline V gene data show CDR1 as LGHNA and CDR2 as YNFKEQ.

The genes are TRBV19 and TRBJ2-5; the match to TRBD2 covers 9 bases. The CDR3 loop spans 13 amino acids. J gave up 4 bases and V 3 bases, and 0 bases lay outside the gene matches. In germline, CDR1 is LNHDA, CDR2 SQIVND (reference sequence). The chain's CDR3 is CASSISGRETQYF. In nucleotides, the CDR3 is TGTGCCAGTAGTATTAGCGGGAGAGAGACCCAGTACTTC.

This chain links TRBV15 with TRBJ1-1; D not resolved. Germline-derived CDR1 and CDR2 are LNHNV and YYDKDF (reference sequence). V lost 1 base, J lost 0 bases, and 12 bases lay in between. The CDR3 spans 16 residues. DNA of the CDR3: TGTGCCACCAGCAGAGTCGCGGGAATCATGAACACTGAAGCTTTCTTT. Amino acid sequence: CATSRVAGIMNTEAFF.

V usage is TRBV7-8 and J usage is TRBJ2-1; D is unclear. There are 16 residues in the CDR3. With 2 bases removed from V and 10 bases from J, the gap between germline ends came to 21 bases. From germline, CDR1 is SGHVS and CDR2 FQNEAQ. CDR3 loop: CASSLRASLILGEQFF. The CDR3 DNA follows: TGTGCCAGCAGCTTAAGGGCTAGTCTAATATTGGGCGAGCAGTTCTTC.

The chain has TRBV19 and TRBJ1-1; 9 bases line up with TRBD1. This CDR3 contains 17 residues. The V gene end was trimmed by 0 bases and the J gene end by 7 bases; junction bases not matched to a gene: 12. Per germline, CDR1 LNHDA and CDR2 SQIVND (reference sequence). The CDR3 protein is CASSIDERQGVLSEAFF. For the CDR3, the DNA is TGTGCCAGTAGTATAGACGAGAGACAGGGGGTGCTCAGTGAAGCTTTCTTT.

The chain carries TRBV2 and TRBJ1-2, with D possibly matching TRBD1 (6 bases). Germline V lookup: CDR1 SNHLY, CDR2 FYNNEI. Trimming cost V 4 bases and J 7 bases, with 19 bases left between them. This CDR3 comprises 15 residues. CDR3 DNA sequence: TGTGCCAGCAGTGTCTTACAGGGAGGTGTAGGTGGCTACACCTTC. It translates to CASSVLQGGVGGYTF.

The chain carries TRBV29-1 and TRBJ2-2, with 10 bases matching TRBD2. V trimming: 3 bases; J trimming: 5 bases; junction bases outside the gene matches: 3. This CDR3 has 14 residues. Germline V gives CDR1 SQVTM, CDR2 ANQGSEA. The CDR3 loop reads CSVEVLAGTGELFF. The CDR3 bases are TGCAGCGTTGAGGTACTAGCGGGGACCGGGGAGCTGTTTTTT.

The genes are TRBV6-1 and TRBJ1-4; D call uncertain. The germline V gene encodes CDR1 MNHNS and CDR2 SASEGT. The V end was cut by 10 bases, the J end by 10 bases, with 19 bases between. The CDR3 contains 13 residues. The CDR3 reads CATNSGVTRKLFF. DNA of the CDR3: TGTGCCACCAACTCCGGGGTAACACGAAAACTGTTTTTT.

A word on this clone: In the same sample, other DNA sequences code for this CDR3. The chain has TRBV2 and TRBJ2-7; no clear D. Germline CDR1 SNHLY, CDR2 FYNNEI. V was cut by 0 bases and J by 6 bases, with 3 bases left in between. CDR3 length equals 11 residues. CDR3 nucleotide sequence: TGTGCCAGCAGTGAAGCTAGCGAGCAGTACTTC. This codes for CASSEASEQYF. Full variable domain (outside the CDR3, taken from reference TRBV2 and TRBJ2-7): EPEVTQTPSHQVTQMGQEVILRCVPISNHLYFYWYRQILGQKVEFLVSFYNNEISEKSEIFDDQFSVERPDGSNFTLKIRSTKLEDSAMYFCASSEASEQYFGPGTRLTVT.